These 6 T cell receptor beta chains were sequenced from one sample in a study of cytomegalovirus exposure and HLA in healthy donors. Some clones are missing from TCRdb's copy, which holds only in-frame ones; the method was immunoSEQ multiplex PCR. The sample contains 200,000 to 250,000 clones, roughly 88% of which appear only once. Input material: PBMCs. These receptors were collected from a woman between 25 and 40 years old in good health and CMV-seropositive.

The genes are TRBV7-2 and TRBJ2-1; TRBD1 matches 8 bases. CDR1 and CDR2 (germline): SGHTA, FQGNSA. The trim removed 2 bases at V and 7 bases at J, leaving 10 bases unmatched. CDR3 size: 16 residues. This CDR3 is CASSLLQGARLNEQFF. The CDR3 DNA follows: TGTGCCAGCAGCTTACTCCAGGGGGCTCGATTGAATGAGCAGTTCTTC.

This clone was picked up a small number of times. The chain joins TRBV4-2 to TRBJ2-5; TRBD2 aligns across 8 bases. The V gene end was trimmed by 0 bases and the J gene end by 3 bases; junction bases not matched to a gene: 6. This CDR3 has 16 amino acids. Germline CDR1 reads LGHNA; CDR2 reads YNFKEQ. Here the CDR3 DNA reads TGTGCCAGCAGCCAAGAAGGGTGGCGGGAGGAAGAGACCCAGTACTTC. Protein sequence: CASSQEGWREEETQYF.

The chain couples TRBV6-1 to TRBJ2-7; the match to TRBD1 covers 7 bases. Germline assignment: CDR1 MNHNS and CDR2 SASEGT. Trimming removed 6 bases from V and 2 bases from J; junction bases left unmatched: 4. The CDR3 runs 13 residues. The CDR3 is CASRSQGTYEQYF. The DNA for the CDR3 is TGTGCCAGCAGATCACAGGGGACCTACGAGCAGTACTTC.

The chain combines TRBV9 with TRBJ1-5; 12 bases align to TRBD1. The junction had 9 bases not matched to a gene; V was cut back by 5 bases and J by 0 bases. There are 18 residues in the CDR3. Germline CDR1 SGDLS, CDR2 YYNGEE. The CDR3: CASSSGTGGPLSNQPQHF. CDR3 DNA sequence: TGTGCCAGCAGTTCCGGGACAGGGGGCCCTCTTAGCAATCAGCCCCAGCATTTT.

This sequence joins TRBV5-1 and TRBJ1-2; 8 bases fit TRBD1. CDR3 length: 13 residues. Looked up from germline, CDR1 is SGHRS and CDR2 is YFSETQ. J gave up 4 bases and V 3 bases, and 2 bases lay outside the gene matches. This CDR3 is CASSSGQGYGYTF. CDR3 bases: TGCGCCAGCAGCTCTGGACAGGGCTATGGCTACACCTTC. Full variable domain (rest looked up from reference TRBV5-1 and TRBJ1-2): KAGVTQTPRYLIKTRGQQVTLSCSPISGHRSVSWYQQTPGQGLQFLFEYFSETQRNKGNFPGRFSGRQFSNSRSEMNVSTLELGDSALYLCASSSGQGYGYTFGSGTRLTVV.

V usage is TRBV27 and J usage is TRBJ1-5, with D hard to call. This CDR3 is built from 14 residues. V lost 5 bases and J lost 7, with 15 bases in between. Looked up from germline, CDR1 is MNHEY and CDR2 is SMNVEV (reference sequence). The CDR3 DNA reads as TGTGCCAGCAGTACGTCCCGAACGGTCCAGCCCCAGCATTTT. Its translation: CASSTSRTVQPQHF.